This TCR beta chain was captured by sequencing in a study of cytomegalovirus exposure and HLA in healthy donors. The PCR employed 60 Vbeta primers together with 13 Jbeta primers. Sequenced by immunoSEQ multiplex PCR; TCRdb stores in-frame clones only, minus some. This table holds 120,000 or so clones, more than 70% found once. Worth noting for this clone: Its specificity is unknown.

Study-level findings and limits: Later analysis demonstrated an association between a missense DCLRE1C variant and TCR beta V- and J-gene trimming. Cytomegalovirus-associated status was assigned to about 180 TCR beta chains. The study carried out a later analysis of TCR beta sequences. It associated some 17,000 of them with specific HLA alleles at a false discovery rate of 0.05.

This sequence was found in a woman in her forties or fifties in good health and CMV-seropositive. Sample: PBMCs.

The DNA for the CDR3 is TGTGCCAGCAGCTCCTTAGCGGGACGTTACGAGCAGTACTTC. It yields the protein CASSSLAGRYEQYF. V gene TRBV11-2 combines with J gene TRBJ2-7; 8 bases match TRBD2. The CDR3 has 14 amino acids. Losses at the gene ends were 4 bases for V and 4 bases for J; bases not matched to a gene: 6. Germline V gene data show CDR1 as SGHAT and CDR2 as FQNNGV.